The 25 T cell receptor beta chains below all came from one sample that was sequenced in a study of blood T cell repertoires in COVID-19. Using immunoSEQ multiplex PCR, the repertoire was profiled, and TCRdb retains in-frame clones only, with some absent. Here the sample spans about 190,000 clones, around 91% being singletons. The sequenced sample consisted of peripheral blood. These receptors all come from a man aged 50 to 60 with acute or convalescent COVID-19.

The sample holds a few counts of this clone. CDR3 bases: TGTGCCAGCACGGGATACTCTGGGGCCAACGTCCTGACTTTC. Translation: CASTGYSGANVLTF. The chain links TRBV6-5 to TRBJ2-6, with TRBD2 as a possible D gene (5 bases). The V and J ends lost 7 bases and 0 bases respectively, with 7 bases between them. Germline V CDR1 and CDR2: MNHEY, SVGAGI. The length of the CDR3 is 14 residues.

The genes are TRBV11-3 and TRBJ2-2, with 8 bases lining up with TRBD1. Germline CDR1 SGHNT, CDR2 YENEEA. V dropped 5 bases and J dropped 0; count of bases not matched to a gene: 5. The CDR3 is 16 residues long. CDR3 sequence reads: CASSAQGAPNTGELFF. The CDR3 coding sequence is TGTGCCAGCAGCGCCCAGGGGGCCCCGAACACCGGGGAGCTGTTTTTT.

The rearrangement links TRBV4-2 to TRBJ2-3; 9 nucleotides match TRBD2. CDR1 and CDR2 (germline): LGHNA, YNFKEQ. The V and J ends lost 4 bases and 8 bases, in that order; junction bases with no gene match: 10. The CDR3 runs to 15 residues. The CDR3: CASSRGAGGEGTQYF. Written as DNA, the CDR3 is TGTGCCAGCAGCCGCGGAGCGGGGGGAGAGGGTACGCAGTATTTT.

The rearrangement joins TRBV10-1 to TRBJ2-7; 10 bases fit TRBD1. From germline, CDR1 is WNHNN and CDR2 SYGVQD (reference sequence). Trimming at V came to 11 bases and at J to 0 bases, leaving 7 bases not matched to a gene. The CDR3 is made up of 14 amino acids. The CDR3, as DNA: TGCGCCGGGGGACAGGGGCCGAGCTCCTACGAGCAGTACGTC. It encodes CAGGQGPSSYEQYV.

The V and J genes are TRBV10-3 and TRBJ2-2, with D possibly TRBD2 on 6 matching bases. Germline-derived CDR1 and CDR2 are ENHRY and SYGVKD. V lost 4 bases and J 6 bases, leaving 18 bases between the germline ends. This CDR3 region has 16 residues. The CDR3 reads CAISAMGGSFAGELFF. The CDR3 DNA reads TGTGCCATCAGTGCAATGGGGGGAAGTTTCGCCGGGGAGCTGTTTTTT.

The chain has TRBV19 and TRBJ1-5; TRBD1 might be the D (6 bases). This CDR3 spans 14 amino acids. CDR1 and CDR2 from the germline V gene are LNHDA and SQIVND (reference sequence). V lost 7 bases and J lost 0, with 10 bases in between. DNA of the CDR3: TGTGCCAGTACGCAGGGACATAGCAATCAGCCCCAGCATTTT. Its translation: CASTQGHSNQPQHF.

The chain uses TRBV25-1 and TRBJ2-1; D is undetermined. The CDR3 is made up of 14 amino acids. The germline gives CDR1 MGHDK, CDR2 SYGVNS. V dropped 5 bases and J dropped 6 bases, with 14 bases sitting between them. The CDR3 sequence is CASSFPGVSNEQFF. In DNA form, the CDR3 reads TGTGCCAGCAGTTTTCCCGGTGTCTCCAATGAGCAGTTCTTC.

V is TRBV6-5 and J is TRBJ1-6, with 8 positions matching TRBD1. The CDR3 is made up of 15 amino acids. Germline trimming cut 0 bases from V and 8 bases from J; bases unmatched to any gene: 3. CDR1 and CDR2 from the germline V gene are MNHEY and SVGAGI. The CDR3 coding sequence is TGTGCCAGCAGTTACTCGAACAGGGGGGATTCACCCCTCCACTTT. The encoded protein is CASSYSNRGDSPLHF.

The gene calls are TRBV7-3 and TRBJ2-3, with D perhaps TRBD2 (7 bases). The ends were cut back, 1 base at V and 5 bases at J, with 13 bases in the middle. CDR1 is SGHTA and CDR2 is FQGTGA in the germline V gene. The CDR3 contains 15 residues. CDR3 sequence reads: CASSLNGGPGDTQYF. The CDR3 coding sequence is TGTGCCAGCAGCTTAAACGGGGGGCCAGGAGATACGCAGTATTTT.

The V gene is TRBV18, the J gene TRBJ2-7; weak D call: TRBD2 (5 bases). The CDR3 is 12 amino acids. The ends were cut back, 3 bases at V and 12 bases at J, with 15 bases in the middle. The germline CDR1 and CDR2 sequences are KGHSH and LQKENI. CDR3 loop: CASSPRTGNRYF. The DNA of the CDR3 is TGTGCCAGCTCACCTAGGACGGGGAACAGGTACTTC.

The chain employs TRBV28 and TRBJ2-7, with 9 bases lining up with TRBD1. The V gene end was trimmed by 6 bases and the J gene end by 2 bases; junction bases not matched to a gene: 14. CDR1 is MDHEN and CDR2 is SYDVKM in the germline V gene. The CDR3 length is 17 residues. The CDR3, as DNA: TGTGCCAGCAGCCCTCCCTGGGTGGACAGGGGACCCTACGAGCAGTACTTC. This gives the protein CASSPPWVDRGPYEQYF.

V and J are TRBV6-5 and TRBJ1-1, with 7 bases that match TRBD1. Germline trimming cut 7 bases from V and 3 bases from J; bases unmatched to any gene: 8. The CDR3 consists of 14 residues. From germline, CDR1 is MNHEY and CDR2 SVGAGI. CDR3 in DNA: TGTGCCAGCAAAATACAGGGGACCTACACTGAAGCTTTCTTT. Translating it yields CASKIQGTYTEAFF.

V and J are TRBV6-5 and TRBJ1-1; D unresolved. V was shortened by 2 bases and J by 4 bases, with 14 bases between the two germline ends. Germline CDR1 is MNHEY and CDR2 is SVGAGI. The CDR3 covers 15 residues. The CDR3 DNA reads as TGTGCCAGCAGTTACGCGGCCGGCAAAAGCACTGAAGCTTTCTTT. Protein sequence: CASSYAAGKSTEAFF.

CDR3 sequence reads: CASSYGRGNNEQFF. The CDR3 bases are TGTGCCAGCAGTTACGGGCGGGGGAACAATGAGCAGTTCTTC. The chain couples TRBV6-5 to TRBJ2-1; 7 bases are a match to TRBD2. The germline V gene encodes CDR1 MNHEY and CDR2 SVGAGI. The CDR3 length is 14 residues. Germline trimming cut 2 bases from V and 5 bases from J; bases unmatched to any gene: 3.

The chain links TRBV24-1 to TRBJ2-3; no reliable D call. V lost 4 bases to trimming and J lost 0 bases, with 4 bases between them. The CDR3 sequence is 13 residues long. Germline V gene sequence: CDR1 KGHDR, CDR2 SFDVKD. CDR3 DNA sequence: TGTGCCACCAGTGACGGGAGCACAGATACGCAGTATTTT. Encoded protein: CATSDGSTDTQYF.

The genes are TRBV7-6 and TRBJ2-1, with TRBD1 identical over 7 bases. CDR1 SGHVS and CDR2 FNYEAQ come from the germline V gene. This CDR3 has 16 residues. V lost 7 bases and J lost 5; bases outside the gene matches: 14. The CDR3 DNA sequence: TGTGCCAGCACGCAAAATATCGGGACAGATCACAATGAGCAGTTCTTC. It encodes CASTQNIGTDHNEQFF.

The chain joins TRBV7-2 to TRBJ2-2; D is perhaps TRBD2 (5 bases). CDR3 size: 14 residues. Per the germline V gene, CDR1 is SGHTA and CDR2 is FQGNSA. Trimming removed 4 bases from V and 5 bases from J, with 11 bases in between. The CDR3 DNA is TGTGCCAGCAGCTATAAACCGGGGACCGGGGAGCTGTTTTTT. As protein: CASSYKPGTGELFF.

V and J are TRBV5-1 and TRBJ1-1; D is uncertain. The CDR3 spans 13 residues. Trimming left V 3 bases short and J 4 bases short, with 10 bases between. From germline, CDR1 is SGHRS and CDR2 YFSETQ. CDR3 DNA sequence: TGCGCCAGCAGCTACATTGGGAGCACTGAAGCTTTCTTT. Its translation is CASSYIGSTEAFF.

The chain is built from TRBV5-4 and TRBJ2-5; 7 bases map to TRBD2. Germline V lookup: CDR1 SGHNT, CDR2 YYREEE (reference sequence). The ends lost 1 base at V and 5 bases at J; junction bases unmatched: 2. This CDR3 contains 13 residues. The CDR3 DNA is TGTGCCAGCAGCTTGTGGGGGGGGGAGACCCAGTACTTC. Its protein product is CASSLWGGETQYF.

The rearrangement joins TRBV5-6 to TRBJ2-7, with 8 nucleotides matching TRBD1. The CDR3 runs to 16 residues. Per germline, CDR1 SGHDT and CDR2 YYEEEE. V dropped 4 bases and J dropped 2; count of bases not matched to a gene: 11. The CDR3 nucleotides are TGTGCCAGCAGCCCAACCCTTGGACAGGGCCCCTACGAGCAGTACTTC. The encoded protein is CASSPTLGQGPYEQYF.

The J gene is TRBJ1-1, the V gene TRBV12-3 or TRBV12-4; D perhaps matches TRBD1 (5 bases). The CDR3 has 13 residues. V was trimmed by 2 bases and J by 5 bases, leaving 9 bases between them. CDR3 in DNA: TGTGCCAGCAGTTTAAGGGGAAGGACTGAAGCTTTCTTT. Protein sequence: CASSLRGRTEAFF.

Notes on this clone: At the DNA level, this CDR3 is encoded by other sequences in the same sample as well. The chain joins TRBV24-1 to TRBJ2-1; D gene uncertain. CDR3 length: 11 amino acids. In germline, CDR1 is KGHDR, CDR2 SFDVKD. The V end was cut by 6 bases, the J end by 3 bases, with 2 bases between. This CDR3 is CATSYYNEQFF. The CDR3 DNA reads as TGTGCCACCAGTTACTACAATGAGCAGTTCTTC.

CDR3 DNA sequence: TGTGCCAGCAGCGTAACAGGGTCGGGGAGCACTGAAGCTTTCTTT. Translation gives CASSVTGSGSTEAFF. V and J are TRBV7-2 and TRBJ1-1; D may be TRBD1 (6 bases). The CDR3 length is 15 residues. Trimming took 5 bases from V and 4 from J, leaving 17 bases between them. Germline assignment: CDR1 SGHTA and CDR2 FQGNSA.

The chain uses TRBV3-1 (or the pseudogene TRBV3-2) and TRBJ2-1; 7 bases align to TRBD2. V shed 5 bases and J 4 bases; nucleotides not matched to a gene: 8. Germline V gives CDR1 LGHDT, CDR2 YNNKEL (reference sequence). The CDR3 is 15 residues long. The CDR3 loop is CASSIRGGSYNEQFF. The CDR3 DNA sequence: TGTGCCAGCAGCATTAGGGGAGGGAGTTACAATGAGCAGTTCTTC.

The CDR3 sequence: CAISDTLGGTDTQYF. CDR3 nucleotide sequence: TGTGCCATCAGTGATACTCTTGGTGGCACAGATACGCAGTATTTT. This chain joins TRBV10-3 and TRBJ2-3; D is uncertain. V was pared by 3 bases and J by 1 base, with 11 bases between. CDR1 is ENHRY, CDR2 SYGVKD, per germline. CDR3 length: 15 amino acids.